This paragraph covers one TCR beta chain sequence. The antigen it recognizes is unknown. The input lacks base qualities; no much larger clone sits a single base away. The library came from the immunoSEQ multiplex PCR assay. For the multiplex PCR, a mixture combining 60 forward primers for TCR Vbeta segments and 13 reverse primers for TCR Jbeta segments was used. Amplification of the CDR3 region of rearranged TCR beta genes was performed with a multiplex PCR assay on genomic DNA. Amplified TCR beta libraries were sequenced as 87-base-pair reads on the Illumina HiSeq System. The study's processing was this. A later analysis counted around 72 million unique TCR beta chains across the 550 to 700 repertoires, and some 11 million of these chains were shared by at least two donors. A nearest-neighbor algorithm error-corrected the raw reads and collapsed the reads into unique sequences, merging closely related sequences to remove PCR and sequencing errors. Alignment of CDR3 sequences to IMGT reference sequences was used to assign V, D and J gene segments. For a sequence to be retained, at least a six-nucleotide match to both a V gene segment and a J gene segment was required. Rearrangements were classified as productive when the CDR3 lacked stop codons and remained in frame with V and J, and all other rearrangements were classified as non-productive. Following IMGT convention, CDR3 was defined as the stretch from the second conserved V-encoded cysteine to the conserved J-encoded phenylalanine. Sequences without an unambiguous match to a single V gene segment were excluded from the earlier analysis of 500 to 700 of the donors. An earlier analysis of several hundred of the donors called V segments functional above 56.7% productive rearrangements and segregating when the between-donor standard deviation exceeded 5%. To diagnose cytomegalovirus status from the catalog of TCR beta chain sequences, a statistical classification framework was built. In a later analysis, V and J genes were assigned by comparing TCR nucleotide sequences against IMGT/GENE-DB human TR gene sequences. A later analysis assigned CDR3 sequences and most-parsimonious VDJ recombination scenarios with the TCRdist pipeline. In a later analysis, each TCR beta chain was defined by its CDR3 amino acid sequence together with its V-gene family, and reads lacking a unique V-gene family were excluded. As a way to deal with suspected cross-contamination and a sequencing artifact, a later analysis dropped hundreds of nucleotide sequences that were highly shared and had low generation probability. A later analysis calculated a clonal expansion index for each public chain from normalized within-repertoire ranks of inferred template counts. In a later analysis, generation probabilities were computed with a VDJ recombination model fitted to out-of-frame rearrangements, and the resulting probabilities were checked against IGoR. In a later analysis, hypergeometric tests were used to score TCR-TCR, TCR-HLA and TCR-CMV co-occurrence, with a repertoire-size bias correction applied to TCR pairs. To estimate false discovery rates, a later analysis permuted the HLA or CMV assignments 20 times. In a later analysis, co-occurring TCRs were grouped using DBSCAN, with TCRdist sequence similarity added in when clustering inside HLA-allele-positive subsets. Repertoires with fewer than 30,000 or more than 120,000 public chains were left out of co-occurrence clustering, as were five repertoires with anomalous nucleotide sharing. The clones in this table, taken by TCRdb from immuneACCESS, are in-frame only. Not every clone is retained; where verified, under half of the shortfall comes from an unresolved V gene, and the cause of the rest is unknown. That table supplies the V and J calls and clone size; D and trimming were determined from the DNA. In all, the sample holds 150,000 to 200,000 clones, and roughly 80% of those were seen once. The biggest ten clones account for approximately 0.4% of the sample.

This record comes from a study of cytomegalovirus exposure and HLA in healthy donors (TCRdb year 2017). With respect to the entire study: An earlier analysis of about 530 of the donors reported 276 Gb of sequence data and about 120 million unique TCR beta sequences obtained from around 170 million T cells. Roughly 300 gigabases of sequencing data and approximately 92 million unique TCR sequences made up an early release that covered around 640 HLA-typed donors. Of the 398 genotyped donors, less than 90% were placed in the genetic ancestry cluster associated with self-reported Caucasian donors. The aim of the study was to test whether cataloging public T cell receptors could identify signatures of past pathogen exposure. The study used immunosequencing to profile the T cell repertoires of 600 to 850 subjects and linked those repertoires to cytomegalovirus serostatus. In addition to the first cohort of roughly 670 subjects, a separate validation cohort of 100 to 150 different subjects was used. To predict cytomegalovirus infection status, the study combined high-throughput TCR immunosequencing, statistical association of individual TCRs with disease status, and machine learning. In a later analysis, previously published TCR beta repertoires from 550 to 750 donors were re-analyzed and high-resolution HLA genotyping was added so that TCR occurrence patterns could be studied. Rather than drawing on any new phenotypic data, the later analysis identified candidate immune exposures from TCR beta sequences and the way those sequences occurred across donors. To decide whether each TCR beta V gene segment behaved as functional or pseudogenic, an earlier analysis of several hundred of the donors relied on high-throughput TCR beta sequencing. Donor age, sex, ethnicity and CMV serostatus were compiled together with the repertoire data. A later genetic analysis used genome-wide SNP genotypes for about 60% of the roughly 700 donors, treating that subset as a discovery cohort. Every discovery cohort repertoire had been produced on one sequencing platform. Both class I and class II loci were covered by HLA typing, at four-digit resolution. Typing coverage differed by locus: A, B, C, DRB1 and DQB1 were typed in roughly 620-630 donors, DQA1 in 500 to 550, DPA1 in approximately 610, and DPB1 in around 490. Because of strong linkage in the cohort, roughly five DR-DQ haplotypes were treated as single units for association and clustering. Across 398 genotyped donors of the cohort, an average of roughly 250,000 unique TCR beta nucleotide sequences per donor were sequenced, and around 19% of those sequences were non-productive.

The cohort consisted of hundreds of healthy bone marrow donors. At the time of sampling, all cohort members were nominally healthy, though unrecorded immune exposures were likely present. The donor tested CMV seropositive and was one of the 289 seropositive cohort members. A peripheral blood sample was collected from each donor, and TCR beta sequencing was performed on peripheral blood mononuclear cells. Genomic DNA extraction from the blood cell samples was performed with the Qiagen DNeasy Blood Extraction Kit. Study-wide findings and limitations: At a false discovery rate of 0.05, a later analysis linked around 15,000 TCR beta sequences to specific HLA alleles. Strong co-occurrence of HLA alleles, especially DR and DQ, made assigning TCR associations to individual alleles difficult. Across donors, most TCR sequences were observed very rarely, whereas some public TCRs were present in many individuals. Because HLA typing was unavailable for some donors at each locus, only the typed subset was used in association tests. A cluster of highly shared sequence variants was judged likely to be a technical artifact of the sequencing pipeline. The cohort was sequenced for TCR beta chains only, and without alpha or paired-chain data the features that could be detected were limited. A later genetic analysis reported fewer N-insertions in productive TCRs among donors in an Asian-associated ancestry cluster than the roughly 700-donor mean. Because counts were too low, 15 to 20 rarely observed V segments, including chromosome 9 orphons, were excluded from the earlier analysis of several hundred of the donors. Several of the top co-occurrence clusters appeared to be linked to parvovirus B19, influenza, CMV and Epstein-Barr virus, according to a later analysis. A further reported finding was that TCR beta sequences accurately predicted the HLA-A and HLA-B alleles for most subjects in the first cohort. In an earlier analysis of more than 450 of the donors, most TCR beta V segments were observed in productive rearrangements about 87% or about 30% of the time, broadly matching IMGT annotations. According to a later analysis, TCR association rates differed among HLA loci, with DRB1 alleles showing the most associated TCRs and HLA-C alleles showing the fewest. An association between a missense DCLRE1C variant and V-gene and J-gene trimming of TCR beta chains was found in a later genetic analysis and replicated in an independent cohort. A later analysis found that HLA-associated TCR beta chains were more clonally expanded and had lower generation probabilities than equally common non-associated chains. The authors suggested that the approach could potentially be extended to other disease states and immunological phenotypes. The presence/absence analyses assumed that sequencing depth was roughly uniform across donors, and that assumption may not be true. The study listed 150 to 200 TCR beta chains as associated with cytomegalovirus. For the cohort, immune exposure information was limited to CMV serostatus. Cytomegalovirus status was reported to be diagnosed by the classifier with high specificity and sensitivity in both the original and validation cohorts. Some IMGT-functional V segments, including TRBV6-2 and TRBV6-3, could not be told apart with the 87-base-pair reads, so those segments were excluded. In vitro tests confirmed that a few of the cytomegalovirus-associated TCR beta chains recognize cytomegalovirus antigens. Linkage disequilibrium might explain the correlated functional status among segregating V segments, but an unknown experimental factor could not be ruled out. A later analysis found that most CMV-associated TCR beta chains appeared HLA-restricted, with HLA associations seemingly driven largely by CMV exposure.

The germline V gene sets CDR1 to MNHEY and CDR2 to SVGAGI. Trimming takes 10 bases off V and 3 bases off J; junction bases not matched to a gene: 10. CDR3 length: 15 amino acids, cysteine to phenylalanine. Of all the DNA, just the CDR3 is kept, 45 bases in frame from base 1. The chain employs TRBV6-5 and TRBJ2-2; TRBD2 agrees with 8 junctional bases. Source material: PBMCs. The TCR comes from a male donor in good health and CMV-seropositive. The CDR3 protein sequence reads: CATASGGDYTGELFF. Here is the DNA: TGTGCCACCGCCAGCGGGGGAGACTACACCGGGGAGCTGTTTTTT.